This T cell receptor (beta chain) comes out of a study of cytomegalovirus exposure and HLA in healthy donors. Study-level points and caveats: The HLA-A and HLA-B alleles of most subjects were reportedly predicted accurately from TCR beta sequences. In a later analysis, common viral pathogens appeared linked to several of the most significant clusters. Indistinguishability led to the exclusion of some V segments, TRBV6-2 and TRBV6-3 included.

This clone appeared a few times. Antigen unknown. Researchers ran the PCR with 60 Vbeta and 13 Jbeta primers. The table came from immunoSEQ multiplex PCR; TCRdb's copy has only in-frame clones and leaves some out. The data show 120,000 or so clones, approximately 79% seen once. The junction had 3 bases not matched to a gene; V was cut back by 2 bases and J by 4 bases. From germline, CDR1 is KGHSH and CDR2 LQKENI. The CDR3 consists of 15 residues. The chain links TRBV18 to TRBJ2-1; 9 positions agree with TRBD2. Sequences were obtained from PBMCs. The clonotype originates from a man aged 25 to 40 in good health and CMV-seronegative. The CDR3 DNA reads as TGTGCCAGCTCACCAACTAGCGGGTCGTACAATGAGCAGTTCTTC. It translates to CASSPTSGSYNEQFF.